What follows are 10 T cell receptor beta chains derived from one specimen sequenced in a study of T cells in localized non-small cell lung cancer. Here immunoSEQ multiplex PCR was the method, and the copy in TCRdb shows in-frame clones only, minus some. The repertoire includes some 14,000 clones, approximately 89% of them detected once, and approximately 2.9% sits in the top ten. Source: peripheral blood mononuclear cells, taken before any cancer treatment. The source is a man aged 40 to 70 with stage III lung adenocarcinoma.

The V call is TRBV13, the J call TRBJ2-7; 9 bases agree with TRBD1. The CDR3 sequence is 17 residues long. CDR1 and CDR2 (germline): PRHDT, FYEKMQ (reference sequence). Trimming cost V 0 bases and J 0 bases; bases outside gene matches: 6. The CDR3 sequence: CASSLGPGDRDSYEQYF. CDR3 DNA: TGTGCCAGCAGCTTAGGCCCCGGGGACAGGGACTCCTACGAGCAGTACTTC.

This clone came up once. The CDR3 protein is CASTWVLYNEQFF. For the CDR3, the DNA is TGTGCCAGCACGTGGGTCCTATACAATGAGCAGTTCTTC. This chain uses TRBV2 with TRBJ2-1; D is unclear. This CDR3 spans 13 amino acids. The germline V and J ends were trimmed by 7 bases and 4 bases, with 11 bases remaining between them. Germline V lookup: CDR1 SNHLY, CDR2 FYNNEI. Full variable domain (missing parts from reference TRBV2 and TRBJ2-1): EPEVTQTPSHQVTQMGQEVILRCVPISNHLYFYWYRQILGQKVEFLVSFYNNEISEKSEIFDDQFSVERPDGSNFTLKIRSTKLEDSAMYFCASTWVLYNEQFFGPGTRLTVL.

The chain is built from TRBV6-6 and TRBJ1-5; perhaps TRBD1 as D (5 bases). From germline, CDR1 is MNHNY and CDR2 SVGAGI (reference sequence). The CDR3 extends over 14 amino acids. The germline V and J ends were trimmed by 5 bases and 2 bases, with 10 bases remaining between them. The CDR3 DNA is TGTGCCAGCAGTGGCCGGGACCGCAATCAGCCCCAGCATTTT. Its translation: CASSGRDRNQPQHF.

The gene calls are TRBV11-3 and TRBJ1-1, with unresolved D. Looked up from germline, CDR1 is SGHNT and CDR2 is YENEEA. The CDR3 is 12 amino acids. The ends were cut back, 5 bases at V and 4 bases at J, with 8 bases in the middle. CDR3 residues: CASSQMGTEAFF. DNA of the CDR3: TGTGCCAGCAGCCAAATGGGCACTGAAGCTTTCTTT.

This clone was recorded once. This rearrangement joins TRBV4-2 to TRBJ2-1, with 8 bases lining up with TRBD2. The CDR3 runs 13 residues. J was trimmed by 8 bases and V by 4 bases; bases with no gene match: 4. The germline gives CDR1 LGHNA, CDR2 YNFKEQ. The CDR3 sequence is CASSPGGVDEQFF. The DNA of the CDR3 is TGTGCCAGCAGCCCGGGGGGGGTGGATGAGCAGTTCTTC.

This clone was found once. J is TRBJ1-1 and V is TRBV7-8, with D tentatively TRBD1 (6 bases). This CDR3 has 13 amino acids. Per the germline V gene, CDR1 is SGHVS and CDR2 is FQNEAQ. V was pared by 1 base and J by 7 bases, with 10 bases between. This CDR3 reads CASSLDRDGEAFF. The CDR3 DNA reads TGTGCCAGCAGCTTAGACAGGGACGGTGAAGCTTTCTTT.

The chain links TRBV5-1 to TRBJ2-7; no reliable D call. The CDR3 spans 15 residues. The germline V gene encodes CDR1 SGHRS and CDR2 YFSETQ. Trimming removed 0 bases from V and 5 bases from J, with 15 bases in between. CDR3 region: CASSLDISYSNEQYF. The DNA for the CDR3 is TGCGCCAGCAGCTTGGATATCTCCTATAGTAACGAGCAGTACTTC.

In DNA form, the CDR3 reads TGTGCCAGCAGTTACAGGGCAGACCTGAACACTGAAGCTTTCTTT. It translates to CASSYRADLNTEAFF. The V call is TRBV6-5, the J call TRBJ1-1; D ambiguous. This CDR3 region has 15 residues. The V end lost 2 bases, the J end lost 0 bases, and 10 bases lay between the germline ends. Per the germline V gene, CDR1 is MNHEY and CDR2 is SVGAGI.

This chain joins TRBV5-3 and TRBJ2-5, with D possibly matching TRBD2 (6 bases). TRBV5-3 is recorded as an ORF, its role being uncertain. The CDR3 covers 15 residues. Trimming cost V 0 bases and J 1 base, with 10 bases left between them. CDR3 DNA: TGTGCCAGAAGCTTGGTAGGCGGGACCCAAGAGACCCAGTACTTC. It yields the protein CARSLVGGTQETQYF.

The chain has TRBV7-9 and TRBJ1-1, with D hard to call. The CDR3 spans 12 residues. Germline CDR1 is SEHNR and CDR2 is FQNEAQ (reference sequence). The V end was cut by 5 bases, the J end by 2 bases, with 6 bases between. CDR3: CASSPYNTEAFF. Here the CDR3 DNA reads TGTGCCAGCAGCCCCTATAACACTGAAGCTTTCTTT.